This TCR beta chain derives from a study of molecular identifiers for immune sequencing clone quantification. The sorting of naive CD8 T cells used the CD8+CD4-CCR7+CD45RA+ phenotype. Findings and caveats of the study: In naive cells, clones above 20 RNA copies held under 1% of molecules, whereas in effector cells they held over 98%.

Previously reported methods and listed TCR primers produced the bulk TCR libraries. TCRdb itself ran the PCR reads through MiXCR, one entry per CDR3 protein. The repertoire consists of some 680,000 distinct CDR3 sequences, with 25% occurring once and the leading ten covering around 0.78%. This clonotype was observed at least ten times. The antigen remains undetermined. The V gene lost 6 bases and the J gene lost 6 bases, with 23 bases spanning the gap. Germline assignment: CDR1 SGHRS and CDR2 YFSETQ. The CDR3 runs to 16 residues. Sequences were obtained from naive CD8+ T cells from blood, with Jurkat cell RNA spiked in. The subset was: FACS-sorted CD8+CD4-CCR7+CD45RA+ naive T cells. The source of this sequence is a human donor in good health. Some libraries in this study had Jurkat cell RNA spiked in. This chain connects TRBV5-1 to TRBJ2-3; D is undetermined. The CDR3 loop reads CASTPTGVPRSDTQYF. CDR3 bases: TGCGCCAGCACCCCCACTGGGGTACCCCGGTCGGATACGCAGTATTTT.